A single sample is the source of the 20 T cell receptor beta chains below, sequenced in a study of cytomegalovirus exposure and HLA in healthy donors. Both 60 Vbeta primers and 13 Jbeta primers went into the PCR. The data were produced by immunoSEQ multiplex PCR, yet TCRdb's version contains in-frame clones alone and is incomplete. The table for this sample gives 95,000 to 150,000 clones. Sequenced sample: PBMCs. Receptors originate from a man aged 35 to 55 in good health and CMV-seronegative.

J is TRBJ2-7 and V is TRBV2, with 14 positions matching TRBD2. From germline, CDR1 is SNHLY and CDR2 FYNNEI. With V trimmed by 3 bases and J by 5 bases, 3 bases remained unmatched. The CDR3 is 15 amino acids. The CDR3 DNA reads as TGTGCCAGCAGTGATTCGACTAGCGGGAGGGACGAGCAGTACTTC. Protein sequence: CASSDSTSGRDEQYF.

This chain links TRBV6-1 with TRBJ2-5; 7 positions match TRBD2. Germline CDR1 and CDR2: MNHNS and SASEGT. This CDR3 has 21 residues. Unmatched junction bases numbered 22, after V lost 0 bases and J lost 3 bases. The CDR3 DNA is TGTGCCAGCAGTGAAGCGATCTTTGGTGGGGAACCGAGCGGGAACAAAGAGACCCAGTACTTC. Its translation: CASSEAIFGGEPSGNKETQYF.

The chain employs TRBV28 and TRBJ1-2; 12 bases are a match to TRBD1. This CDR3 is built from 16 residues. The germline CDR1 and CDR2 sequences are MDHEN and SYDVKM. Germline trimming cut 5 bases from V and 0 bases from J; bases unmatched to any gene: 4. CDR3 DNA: TGTGCCAGCAGTGGGACAGGGGGCGCCTCTAACTATGGCTACACCTTC. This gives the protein CASSGTGGASNYGYTF.

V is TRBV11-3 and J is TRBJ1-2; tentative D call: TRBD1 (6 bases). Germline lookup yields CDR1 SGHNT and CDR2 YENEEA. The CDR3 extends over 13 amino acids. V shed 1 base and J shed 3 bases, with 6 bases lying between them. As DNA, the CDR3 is TGTGCCAGCAGCTTAGGACAGGACTATGGCTACACCTTC. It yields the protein CASSLGQDYGYTF.

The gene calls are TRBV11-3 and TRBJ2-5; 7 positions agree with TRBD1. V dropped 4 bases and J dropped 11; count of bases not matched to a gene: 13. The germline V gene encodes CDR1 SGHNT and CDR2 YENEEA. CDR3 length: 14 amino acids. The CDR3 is CASSSTDRVWEQYF. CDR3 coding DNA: TGTGCCAGCAGCTCGACAGACAGGGTATGGGAGCAGTACTTC.

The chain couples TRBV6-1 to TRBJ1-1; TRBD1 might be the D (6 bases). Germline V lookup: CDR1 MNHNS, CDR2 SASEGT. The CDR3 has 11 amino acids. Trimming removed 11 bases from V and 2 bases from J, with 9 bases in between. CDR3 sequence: CAYRANTEAFF. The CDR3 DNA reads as TGTGCCTACAGGGCAAACACTGAAGCTTTCTTT.

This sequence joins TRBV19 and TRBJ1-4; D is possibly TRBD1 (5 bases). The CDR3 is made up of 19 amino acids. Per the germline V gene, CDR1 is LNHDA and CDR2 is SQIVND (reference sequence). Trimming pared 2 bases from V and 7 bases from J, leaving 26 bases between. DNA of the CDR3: TGTGCCAGTAGTATATCCCCCGACCGCGGAGCGGGGCGGAGTGAAAAACTGTTTTTT. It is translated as CASSISPDRGAGRSEKLFF.

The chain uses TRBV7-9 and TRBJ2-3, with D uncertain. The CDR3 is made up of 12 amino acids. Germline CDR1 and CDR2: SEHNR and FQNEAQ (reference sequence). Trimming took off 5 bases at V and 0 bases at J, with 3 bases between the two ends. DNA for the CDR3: TGTGCCAGCAGCCCAAGCACAGATACGCAGTATTTT. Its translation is CASSPSTDTQYF.

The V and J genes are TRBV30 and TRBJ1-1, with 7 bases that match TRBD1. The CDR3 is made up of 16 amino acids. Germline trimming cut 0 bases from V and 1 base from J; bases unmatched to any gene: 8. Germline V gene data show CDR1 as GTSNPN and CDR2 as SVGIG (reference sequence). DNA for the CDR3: TGTGCCTGGAGTGTACTACAGGGGTTCTCGAACACTGAAGCTTTCTTT. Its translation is CAWSVLQGFSNTEAFF.

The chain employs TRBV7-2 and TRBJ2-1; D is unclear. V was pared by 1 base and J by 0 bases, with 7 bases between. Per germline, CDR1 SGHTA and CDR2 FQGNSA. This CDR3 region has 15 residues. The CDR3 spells CASSLGSISYNEQFF. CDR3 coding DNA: TGTGCCAGCAGCTTAGGGAGTATCTCCTACAATGAGCAGTTCTTC.

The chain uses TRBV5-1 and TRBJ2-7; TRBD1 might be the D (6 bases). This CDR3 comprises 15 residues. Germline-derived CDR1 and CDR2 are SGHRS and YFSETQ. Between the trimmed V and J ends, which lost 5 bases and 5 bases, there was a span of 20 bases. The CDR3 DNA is TGCGCCAGCAGTCCCGGTTGGAAGGGGGTCCACGAGCAGTACTTC. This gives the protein CASSPGWKGVHEQYF.

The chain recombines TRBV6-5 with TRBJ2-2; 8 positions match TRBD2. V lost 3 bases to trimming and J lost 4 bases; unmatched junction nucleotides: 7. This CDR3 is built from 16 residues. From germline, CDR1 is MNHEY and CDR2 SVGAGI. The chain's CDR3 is CASSYTGLGTTGELFF. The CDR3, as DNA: TGTGCCAGCAGTTATACGGGACTAGGGACCACCGGGGAGCTGTTTTTT.

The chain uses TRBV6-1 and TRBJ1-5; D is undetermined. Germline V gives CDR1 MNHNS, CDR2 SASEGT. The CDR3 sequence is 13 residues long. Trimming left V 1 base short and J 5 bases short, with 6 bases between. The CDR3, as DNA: TGTGCCAGCAGTGAAGTGGCTTATCAGCCCCAGCATTTT. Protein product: CASSEVAYQPQHF.

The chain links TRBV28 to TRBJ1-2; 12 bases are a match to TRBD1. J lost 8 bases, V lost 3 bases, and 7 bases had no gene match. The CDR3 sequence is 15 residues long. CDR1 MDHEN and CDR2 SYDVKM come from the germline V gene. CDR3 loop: CASSFRGDRGQGYTF. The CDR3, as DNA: TGTGCCAGCAGTTTTAGGGGGGACAGGGGGCAAGGCTACACCTTC.

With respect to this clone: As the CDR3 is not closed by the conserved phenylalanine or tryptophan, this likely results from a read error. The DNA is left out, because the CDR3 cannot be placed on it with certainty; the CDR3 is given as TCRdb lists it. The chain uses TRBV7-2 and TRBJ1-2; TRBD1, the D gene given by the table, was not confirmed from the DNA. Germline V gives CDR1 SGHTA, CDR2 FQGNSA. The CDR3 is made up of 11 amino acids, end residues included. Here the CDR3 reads CASSLVDGRPI.

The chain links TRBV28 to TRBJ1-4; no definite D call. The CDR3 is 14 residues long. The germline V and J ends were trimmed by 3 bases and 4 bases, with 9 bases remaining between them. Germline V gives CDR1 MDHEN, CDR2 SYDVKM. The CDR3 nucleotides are TGTGCCAGCAGTTTGAGGGAATATAATGAAAAACTGTTTTTT. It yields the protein CASSLREYNEKLFF.

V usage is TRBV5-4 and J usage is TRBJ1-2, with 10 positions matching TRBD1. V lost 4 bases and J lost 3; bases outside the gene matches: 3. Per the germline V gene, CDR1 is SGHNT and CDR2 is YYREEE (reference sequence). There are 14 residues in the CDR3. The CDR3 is CASSIGQGDYGYTF. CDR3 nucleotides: TGTGCCAGCAGCATCGGACAGGGGGACTATGGCTACACCTTC.

CDR3 nucleotides: TGCGCCAGCAGCCAAATTGGGAGGGGGGTCCACGGGGAGCTGTTTTTT. Its translation is CASSQIGRGVHGELFF. The V call is TRBV4-3, the J call TRBJ2-2, with D maybe TRBD2 (7 bases). From germline, CDR1 is LGHNA and CDR2 YSLEER. V lost 2 bases and J lost 7, with 17 bases in between. This CDR3 is 16 amino acids long.

The CDR3 protein is CSVRAGGDRELFF. Here the CDR3 DNA reads TGCAGCGTTAGGGCAGGGGGTGACCGGGAGCTGTTTTTT. The genes are TRBV29-1 and TRBJ2-2, with TRBD1 matching over 7 bases. With V trimmed by 5 bases and J by 9 bases, 9 bases remained unmatched. This CDR3 contains 13 residues. Germline CDR1 SQVTM, CDR2 ANQGSEA.

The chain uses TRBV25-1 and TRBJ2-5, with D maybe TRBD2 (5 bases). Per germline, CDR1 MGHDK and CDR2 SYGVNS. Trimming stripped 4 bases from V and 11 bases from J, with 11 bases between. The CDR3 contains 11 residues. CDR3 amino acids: CASSGPWEQYF. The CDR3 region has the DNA TGTGCCAGCAGTGGTCCCTGGGAGCAGTACTTC.